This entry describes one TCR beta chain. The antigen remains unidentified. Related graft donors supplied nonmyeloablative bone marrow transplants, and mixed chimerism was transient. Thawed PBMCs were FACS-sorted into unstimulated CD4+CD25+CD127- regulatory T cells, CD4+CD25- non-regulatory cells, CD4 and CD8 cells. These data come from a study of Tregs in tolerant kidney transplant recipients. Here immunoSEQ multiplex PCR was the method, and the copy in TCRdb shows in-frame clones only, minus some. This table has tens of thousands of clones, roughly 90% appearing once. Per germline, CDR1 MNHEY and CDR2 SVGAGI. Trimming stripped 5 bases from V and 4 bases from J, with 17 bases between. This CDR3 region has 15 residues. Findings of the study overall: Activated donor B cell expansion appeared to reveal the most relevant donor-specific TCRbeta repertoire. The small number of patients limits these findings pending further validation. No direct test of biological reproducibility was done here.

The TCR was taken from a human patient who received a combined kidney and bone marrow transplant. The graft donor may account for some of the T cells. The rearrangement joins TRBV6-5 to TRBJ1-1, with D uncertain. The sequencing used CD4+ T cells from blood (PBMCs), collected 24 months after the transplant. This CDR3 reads CASSRLTLRVTEAFF. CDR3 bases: TGTGCCAGCAGTCGGCTTACACTTCGGGTCACTGAAGCTTTCTTT.